This entry features one TCR beta chain sequence. This sample was taken from a study of graft-versus-host responses after intestinal transplantation. The V segment lost 0 bases and the J segment 3 bases; nucleotides outside the gene matches: 0. Germline V gene sequence: CDR1 SGDLS, CDR2 YYNGEE. There are 15 residues in the CDR3. Assay used: immunoSEQ multiplex PCR; TCRdb lists only in-frame clones, some missing. This table has approximately 19,000 clones, over 70% appearing once. The input for sequencing was PBMCs, taken 14 days after transplant. This TCR derives from a human patient who received an intestinal transplant, so some T cells may come from the graft donor. The chain uses TRBV9 and TRBJ2-1; 10 bases fit TRBD2. Written as DNA, the CDR3 is TGTGCCAGCAGCGTAGGGACTAGCGGCTACAATGAGCAGTTCTTC. This translates into CASSVGTSGYNEQFF.